This T cell receptor (beta chain) was captured in a study of identical twins. This CDR3 has 16 amino acids. The V end was cut by 7 bases, the J end by 3 bases, with 16 bases between. Germline CDR1 and CDR2: SGHAT and FQNNGV. Each CDR3 protein is one row after TCRdb ran MiXCR on the 5' RACE reads. The table lists roughly 540,000 distinct CDR3 sequences, around 20% of them singletons. The data were also submitted as part of a second study, on T cells expressing NK-cell markers. As that study records: It was from sorted CD3+CD56+NKG2C+, CD3+CD56+NKG2C- and CD3+CD56-NKG2C+ T cells that TCR beta repertoires came. HCMV seropositivity marked most of the eight sequenced donors; one was seronegative. Six donors had dominant NKG2C+ clonotypes that comprised roughly 1.0-8% of their CD8+ T cells. Leadership of the CD3+CD56-NKG2C+ fraction also belonged to these clonotypes in several donors.

The V and J genes are TRBV11-2 and TRBJ2-6; perhaps TRBD1 as D (6 bases). This clonotype was sampled from a woman between 18 and 29 years old in good health. Sequenced sample: CD4+ T cells sorted from blood. The CDR3 here is CASTLQGTLGANVLTF. CDR3 in DNA: TGTGCCAGCACCCTACAGGGAACTCTTGGGGCCAACGTCCTGACTTTC.